The 5 T cell receptor beta chains given below trace back to one sample, sequenced in a study of blood T cell repertoires in COVID-19. Here immunoSEQ multiplex PCR was the method, and the copy in TCRdb shows in-frame clones only, minus some. The sample has 150,000 to 200,000 clones, around 84% seen once. The sequencing sample was made of peripheral blood. These TCRs come from a woman between 65 and 79 years old with COVID-19, enrolled during active disease.

This clone was seen a handful of times. The chain recombines TRBV27 with TRBJ1-6, with a tentative D call TRBD1 (5 bases). The CDR3 spans 14 residues. V was pared by 3 bases and J by 7 bases, with 10 bases between. The V gene's germline CDR1 is MNHEY and CDR2 SMNVEV (reference sequence). CDR3 coding DNA: TGTGCCAGCAGTTTTGGGGGGTACAATTCACCCCTCCACTTT. Its protein is CASSFGGYNSPLHF.

The chain employs TRBV28 and TRBJ1-4; D is ambiguous. In germline, CDR1 is MDHEN, CDR2 SYDVKM. With 10 bases removed from V and 0 bases from J, the gap between germline ends came to 3 bases. CDR3 length: 11 residues. CDR3 bases: TGTGCCACCACAACTAATGAAAAACTGTTTTTT. It codes for CATTTNEKLFF.

This chain links TRBV5-5 with TRBJ2-7, with 7 bases identical to TRBD1. V was pared by 3 bases and J by 5 bases, with 8 bases of the junction left unmatched. CDR1 and CDR2 from the germline V gene are SGHKS and YYEKEE (reference sequence). The CDR3 runs to 14 residues. CDR3 in amino acids: CASSSRTGLDEQYV. The CDR3 region has the DNA TGTGCCAGCAGCTCGAGGACAGGTCTTGACGAGCAGTACGTC.

This chain connects TRBV3-1 (or the pseudogene TRBV3-2) to TRBJ1-2, with 9 bases that match TRBD1. The CDR3 length is 15 residues. V was pared by 5 bases and J by 3 bases, with 7 bases of the junction left unmatched. The germline V gene has CDR1 LGHDT and CDR2 YNNKEL (reference sequence). CDR3 amino acids: CASSSPGTGHYGYTF. In nucleotides, the CDR3 is TGTGCCAGCAGCTCACCCGGGACAGGGCACTATGGCTACACCTTC.

The rearrangement links TRBV10-3 to TRBJ2-1; 16 bases fit TRBD2. This CDR3 has 15 residues. Per germline, CDR1 ENHRY and CDR2 SYGVKD. Unmatched junction bases numbered 4, after V lost 6 bases and J lost 8 bases. CDR3 in DNA: TGTGCCATCAGCACTGGGACTAGCGGGAGGGATGAGCAGTTCTTC. Amino acids: CAISTGTSGRDEQFF.